These 22 T cell receptor beta chains were all obtained from the same sample, sequenced in a study of graft-versus-host responses after intestinal transplantation. Which antigens these TCRs recognize remains unknown. Sequencing used immunoSEQ multiplex PCR; TCRdb keeps in-frame clones, though not all of them. The sample includes approximately 70,000 clones, 70% to 90% of them seen just once. The sample in question was unstimulated CD8+ T cells sorted from spleen or lymph node cells, obtained before intestinal transplant. These receptors all come from a human donor who received an intestinal transplant.

The chain combines TRBV11-2 with TRBJ2-1; D perhaps matches TRBD2 (6 bases). This CDR3 is 14 amino acids long. In germline, CDR1 is SGHAT, CDR2 FQNNGV. V was pared by 5 bases and J by 8 bases, with 16 bases between. CDR3 DNA: TGTGCCAGCAGCCCGAGTGGGGGGAGTGATGAGCAGTTCTTC. Its translation: CASSPSGGSDEQFF.

J is TRBJ1-1 and V is TRBV30, with 8 bases that match TRBD1. Germline CDR1 GTSNPN, CDR2 SVGIG (reference sequence). The CDR3 length is 14 residues. V shed 5 bases, J shed 4 bases, and the junction held 9 bases outside the gene matches. The DNA of the CDR3 is TGTGCCTGGCCCCTCGGACAGGGACGCACTGAAGCTTTCTTT. The encoded protein is CAWPLGQGRTEAFF.

J is TRBJ2-7 and V is TRBV4-1; TRBD1 matches at 7 bases. V shed 4 bases, J shed 2 bases, and the junction held 11 bases outside the gene matches. The CDR3 sequence is 16 residues long. Germline CDR1 reads MGHRA; CDR2 reads YSYEKL. CDR3: CASSPLPGQGAYEQYF. CDR3 DNA sequence: TGCGCCAGCAGCCCCCTACCGGGGCAGGGGGCCTACGAGCAGTACTTC.

The rearrangement links TRBV13 to TRBJ1-1; D is perhaps TRBD1 (6 bases). V was trimmed by 4 bases and J by 4 bases, leaving 13 bases between them. CDR1 PRHDT and CDR2 FYEKMQ come from the germline V gene (reference sequence). The CDR3 covers 14 residues. CDR3 bases: TGTGCCAGCAGCTCGGGCGGGGGGCGCACTGAAGCTTTCTTT. Translating gives CASSSGGGRTEAFF.

This rearrangement joins TRBV13 to TRBJ2-5, with D unresolved. V was shortened by 5 bases and J by 5 bases, with 9 bases between the two germline ends. CDR1 PRHDT and CDR2 FYEKMQ come from the germline V gene (reference sequence). This CDR3 is built from 12 residues. The CDR3 protein is CASSPHGETQYF. The CDR3 DNA follows: TGTGCCAGCAGCCCCCACGGGGAGACCCAGTACTTC.

The V and J genes are TRBV5-6 and TRBJ2-3; 9 nucleotides match TRBD1. J gave up 6 bases and V 3 bases, and 5 bases lay outside the gene matches. The germline CDR1 and CDR2 sequences are SGHDT and YYEEEE. This CDR3 is built from 14 residues. CDR3 coding DNA: TGTGCCAGCAGCTCCGGGACAGGGTGGGATACGCAGTATTTT. It codes for CASSSGTGWDTQYF.

The V gene is TRBV2, the J gene TRBJ1-2; TRBD1 aligns across 9 bases. This CDR3 is built from 14 residues. Germline CDR1 is SNHLY and CDR2 is FYNNEI. V was pared by 10 bases and J by 6 bases, with 12 bases of the junction left unmatched. CDR3 sequence reads: CATKGTGGANGYTF. In DNA, the CDR3 is TGTGCCACCAAGGGAACAGGGGGCGCAAATGGCTACACCTTC. The variable domain in full, completed from reference TRBV2 and TRBJ1-2, reads EPEVTQTPSHQVTQMGQEVILRCVPISNHLYFYWYRQILGQKVEFLVSFYNNEISEKSEIFDDQFSVERPDGSNFTLKIRSTKLEDSAMYFCATKGTGGANGYTFGSGTRLTVV.

The chain is built from TRBV7-9 and TRBJ2-7; no clear D gene. In germline, CDR1 is SEHNR, CDR2 FQNEAQ (reference sequence). With 5 bases removed from V and 3 bases from J, the gap between germline ends came to 8 bases. The CDR3 totals 12 residues. The CDR3 loop reads CASSRGNYEQYF. CDR3 in DNA: TGTGCCAGCAGCCGAGGCAACTACGAGCAGTACTTC.

The rearrangement links TRBV5-6 to TRBJ2-3; 7 positions match TRBD1. The germline gives CDR1 SGHDT, CDR2 YYEEEE. The CDR3 has 17 residues. Germline trimming cut 0 bases from V and 2 bases from J; bases unmatched to any gene: 9. The CDR3 nucleotides are TGTGCCAGCAGCTTGGGGACAGGCGGATACTACACAGATACGCAGTATTTT. Residues: CASSLGTGGYYTDTQYF.

V is TRBV27 and J is TRBJ2-7; 14 bases line up with TRBD2. V lost 5 bases to trimming and J lost 5 bases; unmatched junction nucleotides: 14. Germline CDR1 reads MNHEY; CDR2 reads SMNVEV (reference sequence). The CDR3 runs 18 residues. For the CDR3, the DNA is TGTGCCAGCAGTGGGCTCGGGACTAGCGGGAGCAGCGCCCACGAGCAGTACTTC. This gives the protein CASSGLGTSGSSAHEQYF.

The chain employs TRBV5-6 and TRBJ2-3, with 8 bases matching TRBD2. V lost 1 base, J lost 6 bases, and 7 bases stayed unmatched. Germline V CDR1 and CDR2: SGHDT, YYEEEE. This CDR3 is built from 15 residues. The CDR3 DNA follows: TGTGCCAGCAGCTTGCTAACTAGCGGACCGGATACGCAGTATTTT. Protein sequence: CASSLLTSGPDTQYF. Complete variable domain (other parts from reference TRBV5-6 and TRBJ2-3): DAGVTQSPTHLIKTRGQQVTLRCSPKSGHDTVSWYQQALGQGPQFIFQYYEEEERQRGNFPDRFSGHQFPNYSSELNVNALLLGDSALYLCASSLLTSGPDTQYFGPGTRLTVL.

The chain couples TRBV9 to TRBJ2-3; TRBD2 aligns across 11 bases. V dropped 0 bases and J dropped 4; count of bases not matched to a gene: 4. The CDR3 runs 16 residues. Germline V gives CDR1 SGDLS, CDR2 YYNGEE. The CDR3 region has the DNA TGTGCCAGCAGCGTAGAAGGGACTAGCGGCGCAGATACGCAGTATTTT. Protein: CASSVEGTSGADTQYF.

V is TRBV4-1 and J is TRBJ2-5, with 11 bases identical to TRBD2. The DNA end favors TRBJ2-7, so the J call may be wrong. Germline CDR1 MGHRA, CDR2 YSYEKL. The CDR3 is 15 amino acids. For the CDR3, the DNA is TGCGCCAGCAGCCAAGAAGTAGCGGGGGGGTACGAGCAGTACTTC. Translated: CASSQEVAGGYEQYF.

This rearrangement joins TRBV2 to TRBJ2-6, with no clear D. Trimming pared 6 bases from V and 0 bases from J, leaving 9 bases between. The germline V gene has CDR1 SNHLY and CDR2 FYNNEI. The CDR3 has 15 residues. In nucleotides, the CDR3 is TGTGCCAGCAGACCCCAGTCCTCTGGGGCCAACGTCCTGACTTTC. It specifies CASRPQSSGANVLTF.

The CDR3 nucleotides are TGCGCCAGCAGCACAACTAGCGGGGGGGCCGGTATATACAATGAGCAGTTCTTC. Translation gives CASSTTSGGAGIYNEQFF. The V call is TRBV5-1, the J call TRBJ2-1; 13 bases line up with TRBD2. CDR1 SGHRS and CDR2 YFSETQ come from the germline V gene. The CDR3 spans 18 residues. Trimming took 4 bases from V and 4 from J; bases not matched to a gene: 11. The full variable domain, completed using reference TRBV5-1 and TRBJ2-1, is KAGVTQTPRYLIKTRGQQVTLSCSPISGHRSVSWYQQTPGQGLQFLFEYFSETQRNKGNFPGRFSGRQFSNSRSEMNVSTLELGDSALYLCASSTTSGGAGIYNEQFFGPGTRLTVL.

This clone came up a few times. The chain combines TRBV19 with TRBJ2-2, with 9 bases identical to TRBD2. The germline gives CDR1 LNHDA, CDR2 SQIVND (reference sequence). The CDR3 length is 17 residues. V gave up 3 bases and J gave up 1 base; unmatched junction bases: 6. The CDR3 DNA is TGTGCCAGTAGTATCCTCGAAGCGGGAGGGAACACCGGGGAGCTGTTTTTT. Translating it yields CASSILEAGGNTGELFF.

J is TRBJ2-5 and V is TRBV5-1, with D possibly matching TRBD1 (6 bases). Trimming shortened V by 1 base and J by 2 bases, and 12 bases separated the two germline ends. CDR1 and CDR2 (germline): SGHRS, YFSETQ. The CDR3 totals 15 residues. The CDR3 protein is CASSLNRALQETQYF. In DNA, the CDR3 is TGCGCCAGCAGCTTGAACAGGGCACTACAAGAGACCCAGTACTTC.

J is TRBJ2-2 and V is TRBV6-1; 8 bases are shared with TRBD1. There are 15 residues in the CDR3. The J segment lost 6 bases and the V segment lost 8 bases, leaving 11 bases of the junction unmatched. Germline-derived CDR1 and CDR2 are MNHNS and SASEGT. This chain's CDR3 is CASSRRTGGPGELFF. Here the CDR3 DNA reads TGTGCCAGCTCCCGACGAACAGGGGGGCCCGGGGAGCTGTTTTTT.

The V gene is TRBV10-1, the J gene TRBJ2-1, with 7 nucleotides matching TRBD1. After removal of 4 bases from V and 3 bases from J, the junction contained 6 bases not matched to a gene. The CDR3 is 15 residues long. CDR1 is WNHNN, CDR2 SYGVQD, per germline (reference sequence). Here the CDR3 reads CASSGDREIYNEQFF. CDR3 in DNA: TGCGCCAGCAGTGGAGACAGGGAGATCTACAATGAGCAGTTCTTC.

The chain employs TRBV4-1 and TRBJ1-2; D is uncertain. CDR1 is MGHRA and CDR2 is YSYEKL in the germline V gene. This CDR3 spans 15 amino acids. V shed 0 bases and J shed 7 bases, with 15 bases lying between them. This CDR3 reads CASSQDRHSYLGYTF. The CDR3 nucleotides read TGCGCCAGCAGCCAAGATCGGCACAGCTACCTTGGCTACACCTTC.

This sequence joins TRBV5-4 and TRBJ2-7, with a possible D match to TRBD1 (6 bases). This CDR3 comprises 15 residues. The germline V gene encodes CDR1 SGHNT and CDR2 YYREEE (reference sequence). V lost 2 bases to trimming and J lost 0 bases, with 12 bases between them. The CDR3: CASSFDRGFSYEQYF. The CDR3 nucleotides are TGTGCCAGCAGCTTTGATAGGGGGTTCTCCTACGAGCAGTACTTC.

The chain couples TRBV6-6 to TRBJ1-2, with D possibly matching TRBD1 (6 bases). Germline values: CDR1 MNHNY, CDR2 SVGAGI (reference sequence). This CDR3 is built from 14 residues. V was cut by 2 bases and J by 7 bases, with 14 bases left in between. This chain's CDR3 is CASSYAHRDPGYTF. In nucleotides, the CDR3 is TGTGCCAGCAGTTACGCACACAGGGACCCTGGCTACACCTTC.